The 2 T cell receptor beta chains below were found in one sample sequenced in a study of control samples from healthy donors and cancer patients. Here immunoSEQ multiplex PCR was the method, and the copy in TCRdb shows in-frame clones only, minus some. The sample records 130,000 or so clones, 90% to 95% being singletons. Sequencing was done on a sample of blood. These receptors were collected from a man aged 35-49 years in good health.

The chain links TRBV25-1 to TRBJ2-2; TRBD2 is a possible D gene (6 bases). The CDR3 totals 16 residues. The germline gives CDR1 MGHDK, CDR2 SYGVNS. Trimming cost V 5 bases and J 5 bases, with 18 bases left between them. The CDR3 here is CASSLQGGGTTGELFF. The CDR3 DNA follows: TGTGCCAGCAGTCTCCAGGGAGGTGGAACGACCGGGGAGCTGTTTTTT. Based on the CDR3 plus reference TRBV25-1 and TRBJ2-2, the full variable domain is EADIYQTPRYLVIGTGKKITLECSQTMGHDKMYWYQQDPGMELHLIHYSYGVNSTEKGDLSSESTVSRIRTEHFPLTLESARPSHTSQYLCASSLQGGGTTGELFFGEGSRLTVL.

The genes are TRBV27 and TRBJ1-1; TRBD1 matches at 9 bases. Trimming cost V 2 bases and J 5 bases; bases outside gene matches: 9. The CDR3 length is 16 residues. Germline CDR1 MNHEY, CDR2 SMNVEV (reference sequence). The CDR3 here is CASSLKLTGTGTEAFF. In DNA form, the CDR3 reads TGTGCCAGCAGTTTAAAATTAACCGGGACAGGGACTGAAGCTTTCTTT.